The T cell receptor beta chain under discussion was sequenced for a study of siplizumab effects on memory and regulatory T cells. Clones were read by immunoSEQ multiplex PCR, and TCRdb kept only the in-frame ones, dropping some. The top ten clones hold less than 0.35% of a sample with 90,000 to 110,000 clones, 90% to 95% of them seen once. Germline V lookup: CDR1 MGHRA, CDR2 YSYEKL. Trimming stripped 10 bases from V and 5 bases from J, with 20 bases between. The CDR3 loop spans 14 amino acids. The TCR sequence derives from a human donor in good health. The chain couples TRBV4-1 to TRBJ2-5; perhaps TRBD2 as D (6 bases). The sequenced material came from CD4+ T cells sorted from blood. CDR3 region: CATSPGTPTETQYF. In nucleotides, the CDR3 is TGCGCCACCTCCCCCGGGACTCCTACGGAGACCCAGTACTTC.